This T cell receptor (beta chain) was recorded in a study of beta chain features in type 1 diabetes. Study findings and constraints: Within each of all four CD4+ subsets, Type 1 diabetes patients had TCRB CDR3s that were moderately but significantly shorter. Any role of HLA type in TCRB rearrangement remained unresolved here.

Each donor gave one heparinised blood draw averaging roughly 100 mL. This clone has only a few counts. Its matching antigen is unknown. V lost 1 base and J lost 6, with 19 bases in between. This CDR3 region has 16 residues. Germline V gene sequence: CDR1 SGHRS, CDR2 YFSETQ. cDNA synthesis used the whole RNA isolate, giving expressed TCRB sequences. Libraries were prepared by immunoSEQ multiplex PCR; TCRdb keeps only in-frame clonotypes and omits some of them. This sample yields roughly 300,000 clones, of which approximately 15% are seen a single time; less than 0.02% belongs to the top ten. The sequencing sample was made of naive CD4+ T cells from blood. The gene calls are TRBV5-1 and TRBJ1-1; D gene ambiguous. This TCR was sampled from a man aged 25 to 40 with type 1 diabetes. Written as DNA, the CDR3 is TGCGCCAGCAGCTTGCGGGGAGGGAGTTCTGGGGCTGAAGCTTTCTTT. This translates into CASSLRGGSSGAEAFF. Full variable domain (missing parts from reference TRBV5-1 and TRBJ1-1): KAGVTQTPRYLIKTRGQQVTLSCSPISGHRSVSWYQQTPGQGLQFLFEYFSETQRNKGNFPGRFSGRQFSNSRSEMNVSTLELGDSALYLCASSLRGGSSGAEAFFGQGTRLTVV.